This entry features one T cell receptor beta chain sequence. The germline gene is not matched at one end of the junction; a read error may be the cause. A J-beta primer mix and a sample-barcoded 5' primer were used in a second PCR of roughly 7 to 12 cycles. The authors tagged each cDNA molecule using a template-switch adaptor with 12 random nucleotides. MiXCR, applied by TCRdb to the 5' RACE reads, yields one record per CDR3 protein. Among 1 million or so distinct CDR3 sequences listed, approximately 25% were seen once. The CDR3 loop spans 13 amino acids. CDR1 and CDR2 from the germline V gene are SGHVS and FQNEAQ. This sample stems from a study of blood T cells in healthy people across ages. About the study: There was about one barcoded beta molecule captured by template switching per two T cells.

The same sample was also used in a study of T cells of mothers and their children. As that study records: Using the M1S primer, the second PCR added sample barcodes along with 2-4 random nucleotides. The TCR beta CDR3 read count exceeded 8.5 million for each mother and was 2.5 million to 3 million for each child.

Sequencing used blood. The rearrangement joins TRBV7-8 to TRBJ2-7, with D uncertain. This sequence was found in a girl aged 2 to 9 in good health. As DNA, the CDR3 is TGTGCCAGCAGTTTAGGTTCGGCCAACGAGCAGTACTTC. Translation gives CASSLGSANEQYF.